The TCR beta chain described here comes from a study of cytomegalovirus exposure and HLA in healthy donors. Whole-study results and caveats: TCR beta sequences reportedly predicted most subjects' HLA-A and HLA-B alleles accurately. Looking again later, the authors saw that most CMV-associated TCR beta chains seemed HLA-restricted.

PCR amplification relied on 60 Vbeta primers (plus 13 Jbeta primers). Repertoires were generated with immunoSEQ multiplex PCR, while TCRdb's copy carries only in-frame clones and drops some. The sample lists some 36,000 clones, about 72% occurring once. Germline V lookup: CDR1 SEHNR, CDR2 FQNEAQ (reference sequence). The V gene lost 0 bases and the J gene lost 6 bases, with 11 bases spanning the gap. The CDR3 has 14 amino acids. While unrecorded immune exposures were likely, the donors were nominally healthy when sampled. With regard to this clone: Its matching antigen is unknown.

The TCR originated in a man aged 25 to 40 in good health and CMV-seronegative. The sequencing sample was made of PBMCs. The J gene is TRBJ1-1, the V gene TRBV7-9; possible D gene TRBD1, 6 bases. CDR3 protein: CASSLALGGSEAFF. For the CDR3, the DNA is TGTGCCAGCAGCTTAGCGCTTGGGGGCTCTGAAGCTTTCTTT.